Sequencing of this TCR beta chain was carried out in a study of cytomegalovirus exposure and HLA in healthy donors. CDR3 size: 14 residues. V lost 6 bases to trimming and J lost 1 base, with 12 bases between them. Germline CDR1 and CDR2: MDHEN and SYDVKM. With 60 Vbeta and 13 Jbeta primers, the PCR was carried out. This table comes from immunoSEQ multiplex PCR, and its TCRdb copy is limited to in-frame clones, with some not included. This table holds around 130,000 clones, over 70% found once. The rearrangement joins TRBV28 to TRBJ1-1; D call uncertain. The sequenced material came from PBMCs. This sequence was found in a woman under 30 in good health and CMV-seronegative. CDR3 residues: CASSRGEENTEAFF. CDR3 DNA sequence: TGTGCCAGCAGCCGGGGTGAGGAGAACACTGAAGCTTTCTTT. Combining the CDR3 with reference TRBV28 and TRBJ1-1 gives the whole variable domain DVKVTQSSRYLVKRTGEKVFLECVQDMDHENMFWYRQDPGLGLRLIYFSYDVKMKEKGDIPEGYSVSREKKERFSLILESASTNQTSMYLCASSRGEENTEAFFGQGTRLTVV.